This T cell receptor beta chain came from a study of vaccination effects on CD4 cells after COVID-19. Study-wide background: The median interval between the second dose and post-vaccine sampling was 72 days.

TCRdb's copy holds only in-frame clones and misses some; the assay was immunoSEQ multiplex PCR. The table has fewer than 85,000 clones, approximately 76% seen once. The CDR3 is made up of 15 amino acids. The V end lost 2 bases, the J end lost 7 bases, and 16 bases lay between the germline ends. The germline CDR1 and CDR2 sequences are KGHDR and SFDVKD. Prior to sequencing, the ViraFEST assay stimulated PBMC with viral peptide pools, which expanded the antigen-specific CD4+ T cells. It was after roughly ten days of culture that CD4+ T cells were isolated. Participants received two doses of either the BNT162b2 or mRNA-1273 vaccine. In the case of this clone: Its antigen is still unknown.

The V call is TRBV24-1, the J call TRBJ1-2; maybe TRBD1 (5 bases). The TCR originated in a human donor who received a COVID-19 vaccine. The input for sequencing was CD4+ T cells from PBMCs cultured with HCoV-OC43 spike peptides, taken after COVID-19 vaccination. As for subset: HCoV-OC43 spike overlapping peptide pool stimulation. CDR3 amino acids: CATSDSTGTGLGYTF. The CDR3 DNA reads TGTGCCACCAGTGATTCCACCGGGACTGGGCTTGGCTACACCTTC.